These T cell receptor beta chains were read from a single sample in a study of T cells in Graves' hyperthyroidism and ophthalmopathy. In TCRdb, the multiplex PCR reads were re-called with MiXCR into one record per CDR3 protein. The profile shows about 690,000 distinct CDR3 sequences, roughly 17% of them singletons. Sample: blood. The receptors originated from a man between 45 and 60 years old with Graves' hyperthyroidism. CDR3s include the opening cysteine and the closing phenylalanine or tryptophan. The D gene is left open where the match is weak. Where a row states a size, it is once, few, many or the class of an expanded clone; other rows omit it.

CASSLSTSGISTDTQYF,TGTGCCAGCAGCTTGAGCACTAGCGGGATAAGCACAGATACGCAGTATTTT,TRBV5-4,TRBJ2-3,-,TRBD2
CASSLAAYQPQHF,TGTGCCAGCAGCTTAGCAGCTTATCAGCCCCAGCATTTT,TRBV11-2,TRBJ1-5,many,-
CASSRLRNYEQYF,TGTGCCAGCAGCCGCCTGCGGAACTACGAGCAGTACTTC,TRBV7-2,TRBJ2-7,many,-
CASSEQTGHQHF,TGTGCCAGCAGTGAACAGACAGGGCATCAGCATTTT,TRBV6-1,TRBJ1-5,-,TRBD1
CASSVWTSSSGANVLTF,TGTGCCAGCAGCGTATGGACATCTTCCTCTGGGGCCAACGTCCTGACTTTC,TRBV7-9,TRBJ2-6,-,-
CASSERTGGDETQYF,TGCGCCAGCAGCGAACGGACAGGGGGCGACGAGACCCAGTACTTC,TRBV5-1,TRBJ2-5,few,TRBD1
CASSFPPRLAAKEQYF,TGTGCCAGCAGTTTTCCTCCTCGACTAGCGGCGAAAGAGCAGTACTTC,TRBV6-2/TRBV6-3,TRBJ2-7,many,TRBD2
CASRPWGRETQYF,TGTGCCAGCAGACCCTGGGGAAGAGAGACCCAGTACTTC,TRBV28,TRBJ2-5,many,-
CASSFEPGLAVFGAGDTGELFF,TGTGCCAGCAGCTTCGAACCCGGACTAGCGGTTTTTGGGGCCGGGGACACCGGGGAGCTGTTTTTT,TRBV11-2,TRBJ2-2,-,TRBD2
CATSDTKDSPNEKLFF,TGTGCCACCAGTGACACGAAGGACAGCCCGAATGAAAAACTGTTTTTT,TRBV24-1,TRBJ1-4,-,-
CASSRLRGGTSQETQYF,TGCGCCAGCAGCCGCCTGAGAGGGGGGACTTCCCAAGAGACCCAGTACTTC,TRBV4-1,TRBJ2-5,-,-
CASSLERGNNEQYF,TGTGCCAGCAGCCTGGAGAGAGGGAACAACGAGCAGTACTTC,TRBV7-9,TRBJ2-7,many,-
CSVEDGGLAGTDTQYF,TGCAGCGTTGAAGATGGAGGACTAGCTGGCACAGATACGCAGTATTTT,TRBV29-1,TRBJ2-3,-,TRBD2
CASSLEMDGKLFF,TGTGCCAGCAGCTTGGAGATGGATGGAAAACTGTTTTTT,TRBV5-8,TRBJ1-4,many,-
CASSFDKGEKLFF,TGTGCCAGCAGCTTCGACAAGGGTGAAAAACTGTTTTTT,TRBV7-9,TRBJ1-4,few,-
CASSPSRLGTGPDTQYF,TGTGCCAGCTCACCCTCGCGCCTAGGGACCGGCCCAGATACGCAGTATTTT,TRBV18,TRBJ2-3,-,-
CASSDSDRGLRDEQFF,TGTGCCAGCAGTGACTCGGATAGGGGTCTTAGGGATGAGCAGTTCTTC,TRBV6-4,TRBJ2-1,-,-
CASGTSNQPQHF,TGTGCGAGTGGGACTAGCAATCAGCCCCAGCATTTT,TRBV6-2/TRBV6-3,TRBJ1-5,-,-
CASSYRQGGMNTEAFF,TGCGCCAGCAGCTACCGACAGGGGGGTATGAACACTGAAGCTTTCTTT,TRBV5-1,TRBJ1-1,-,TRBD1
CASSVRTSGYNEQFF,TGTGCCAGCAGTGTTCGGACTAGCGGTTACAATGAGCAGTTCTTC,TRBV7-2,TRBJ2-1,many,TRBD2
CATMGLVLRTQYF,TGTGCCACCATGGGACTAGTGTTGCGTACGCAGTATTTT,TRBV15,TRBJ2-3,few,TRBD2
CASGSGRSDTQYF,TGTGCTAGTGGTAGCGGGAGGTCAGATACGCAGTATTTT,TRBV12-5,TRBJ2-3,many,TRBD2
CAWSVGPNQPQHF,TGTGCCTGGAGTGTAGGCCCAAATCAGCCCCAGCATTTT,TRBV30,TRBJ1-5,few,-
CASSIPTSSYNEQFF,TGTGCCAGTAGTATCCCCACAAGCTCCTACAATGAGCAGTTCTTC,TRBV19,TRBJ2-1,many,-
CASSWTSGKDSYNEQFF,TGTGCCAGTAGTTGGACTAGCGGGAAAGACTCCTACAATGAGCAGTTCTTC,TRBV19,TRBJ2-1,-,TRBD2
CASSQDGRVQAFF,TGTGCCAGCAGCCAAGATGGCAGGGTTCAAGCTTTCTTT,TRBV3-1,TRBJ1-1,-,-
CASSSGGHRENTEAFF,TGTGCCAGCAGTTCCGGGGGGCACCGTGAGAACACTGAAGCTTTCTTT,TRBV28,TRBJ1-1,many,-
CASSMGETQYF,TGTGCCAGTAGTATGGGAGAGACCCAGTACTTC,TRBV19,TRBJ2-5,few,-
CSAKPDRPSSGNTIYF,TGCAGTGCCAAACCGGACAGGCCGAGCTCTGGAAACACCATATATTTT,TRBV20-1,TRBJ1-3,many,TRBD1
CASSYSGGSRQETQYF,TGTGCCAGCAGTTACTCAGGCGGGAGTAGGCAAGAGACCCAGTACTTC,TRBV6-5,TRBJ2-5,few,TRBD2
CASSYRRPPYNSPLHF,TGTGCCAGCAGTTACCGCAGACCCCCGTATAATTCACCCCTCCACTTT,TRBV6-5,TRBJ1-6,many,-
CASSGFAGAGYNEQFF,TGTGCCAGCAGTGGTTTTGCGGGAGCTGGCTACAATGAGCAGTTCTTC,TRBV6-2/TRBV6-3,TRBJ2-1,many,TRBD2
CASRVAGSTDTQYF,TGTGCCAGCAGAGTAGCGGGAAGCACAGATACGCAGTATTTT,TRBV12-3/TRBV12-4,TRBJ2-3,many,TRBD2
CASSPGVTYNEQFF,TGTGCCAGCAGCCCCGGAGTTACCTACAATGAGCAGTTCTTC,TRBV7-3,TRBJ2-1,many,-
CASSPVLRQNIQYF,TGTGCCAGCAGCCCCGTTTTAAGACAAAACATTCAGTACTTC,TRBV11-2,TRBJ2-4,-,-
CAISDSGTGGVTQYF,TGTGCCATCAGTGACTCCGGGACAGGGGGGGTGACCCAGTACTTC,TRBV10-3,TRBJ2-5,-,TRBD1
CASRSTGPNTGELFF,TGTGCCAGCAGATCGACAGGGCCGAACACCGGGGAGCTGTTTTTT,TRBV28,TRBJ2-2,-,TRBD1
CSANHPTFPSYEQYF,TGCAGTGCCAACCATCCAACATTCCCCTCCTACGAGCAGTACTTC,TRBV20-1,TRBJ2-7,few,-
CATSDLGSGRPDTQYF,TGTGCCACCAGTGATTTGGGTAGCGGGAGGCCAGATACGCAGTATTTT,TRBV24-1,TRBJ2-3,few,TRBD2
CASSPGYMNTEAFF,TGTGCCAGCAGCCCCGGCTACATGAACACTGAAGCTTTCTTT,TRBV7-2,TRBJ1-1,many,-
CASSSGAGVTYNEQFF,TGTGCCAGCAGTTCCGGGGCGGGAGTCACCTACAATGAGCAGTTCTTC,TRBV12-3/TRBV12-4,TRBJ2-1,many,TRBD2
CASSLAGGLDEQYF,TGCGCCAGCAGCTTGGCGGGGGGGCTGGACGAGCAGTACTTC,TRBV5-1,TRBJ2-7,-,TRBD2
CSVESPDQIIETQYF,TGCAGCGTTGAGAGCCCCGACCAGATAATAGAGACCCAGTACTTC,TRBV29-1,TRBJ2-5,-,-
CASSARGGETQYF,TGTGCCAGCAGCGCCCGGGGGGGCGAGACCCAGTACTTC,TRBV11-3,TRBJ2-5,many,TRBD2